This paragraph reports one T cell receptor beta chain. In the source study's methods: Amplification of reference gene primers provided the estimated nucleated cell counts. The method was immunoSEQ multiplex PCR; TCRdb's version includes in-frame clones alone and lacks a portion of them. For V, J and clone size, that table is used; D and trimming come from the DNA. The sample includes roughly 110,000 clones, 89% of them seen just once. This sample is drawn from a study of blood T cell repertoires in COVID-19. Overall study context: There were acute and convalescent COVID-19 samples, and they came from the United States, Italy and Spain. PBMCs, B-cell-depleted T cells, or T cells were the source of the cDNA or gDNA that made up the material.

This CDR3 has 12 amino acids. The germline CDR1 and CDR2 sequences are WSHSY and SAAADI. Trimming cost V 9 bases and J 5 bases, with 10 bases left between them. The chain is built from TRBV10-2 and TRBJ2-2; no clear D gene. The origin of this receptor is a man aged 35 to 55 with active or convalescent COVID-19. Sequences were obtained from peripheral blood. Here the CDR3 reads CASLLGTGELFF. CDR3 sequence (DNA): TGCGCCAGTCTTCTAGGAACCGGGGAGCTGTTTTTT.